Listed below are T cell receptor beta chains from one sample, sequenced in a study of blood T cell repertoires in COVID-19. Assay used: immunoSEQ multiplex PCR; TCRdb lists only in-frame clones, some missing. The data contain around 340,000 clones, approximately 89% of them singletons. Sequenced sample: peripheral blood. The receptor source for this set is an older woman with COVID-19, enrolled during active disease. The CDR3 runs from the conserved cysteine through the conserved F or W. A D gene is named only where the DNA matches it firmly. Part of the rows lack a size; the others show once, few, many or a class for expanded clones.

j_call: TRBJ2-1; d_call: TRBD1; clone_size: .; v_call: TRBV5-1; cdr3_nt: TGCGCCAGCAGACAATCAGGTGGGACAGGGGGGAACAATGAGCAGTTCTTC; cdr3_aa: CASRQSGGTGGNNEQFF
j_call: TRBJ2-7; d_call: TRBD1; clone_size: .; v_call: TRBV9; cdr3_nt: TGTGCCAGCAGCGCACCCGGGACAGGTATAAACGAGCAGTACTTC; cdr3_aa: CASSAPGTGINEQYF
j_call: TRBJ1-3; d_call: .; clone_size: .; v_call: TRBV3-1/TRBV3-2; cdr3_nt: TGTGCCAGCAGCCAGACACCAGTCTCTGGAAACACCATATATTTT; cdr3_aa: CASSQTPVSGNTIYF
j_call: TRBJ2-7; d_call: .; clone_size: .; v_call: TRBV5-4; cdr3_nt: TGTGCCAGCAGCTTATCCCCCTTTCACAGGGTTCGCGAGCAGTACTTC; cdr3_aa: CASSLSPFHRVREQYF
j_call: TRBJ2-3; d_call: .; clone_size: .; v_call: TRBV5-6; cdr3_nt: TGTGCCAGCAGCTCGGACTATCTCCGCACAGATACGCAGTATTTT; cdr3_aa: CASSSDYLRTDTQYF
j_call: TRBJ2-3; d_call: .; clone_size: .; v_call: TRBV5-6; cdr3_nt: TGTGCCAGCAGTCTTTTCCAGGAAGGAGGAGATACGCAGTATTTT; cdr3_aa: CASSLFQEGGDTQYF
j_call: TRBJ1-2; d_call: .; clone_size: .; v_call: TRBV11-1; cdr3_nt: TGTGCCAGCAACGAAAGCCTTAACAGGGATGGCTACACCTTC; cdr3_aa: CASNESLNRDGYTF
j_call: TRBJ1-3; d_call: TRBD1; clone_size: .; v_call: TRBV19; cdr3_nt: TGTGCCAGTAGGGACAGGGGAGCCGGAAACACCATATATTTT; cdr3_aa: CASRDRGAGNTIYF
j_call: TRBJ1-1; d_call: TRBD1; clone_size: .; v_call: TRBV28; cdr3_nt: TGTGCCACCCTACCCCCGGGACAGGGGAGGAAAGCTTTCTTT; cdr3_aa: CATLPPGQGRKAFF
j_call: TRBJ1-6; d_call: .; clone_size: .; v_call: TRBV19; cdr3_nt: TGTGCCAGTACTCCCCGGGAAAGTAATTCACCCCTCCACTTT; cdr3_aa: CASTPRESNSPLHF
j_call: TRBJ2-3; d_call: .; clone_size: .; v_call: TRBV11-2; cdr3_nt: TGTGCCAGCAGCCCCGAGGCAGATACGCAGTATTTT; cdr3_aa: CASSPEADTQYF
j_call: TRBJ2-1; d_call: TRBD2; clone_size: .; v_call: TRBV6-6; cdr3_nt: TGTGCCAGCAGTCGACTAGCGGGGGTTACAACGCACAATGAGCAGTTCTTC; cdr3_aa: CASSRLAGVTTHNEQFF
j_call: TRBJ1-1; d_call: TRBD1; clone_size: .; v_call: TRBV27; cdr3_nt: TGTGCCAGCAGTTCAGGACAGGGTCCCACTGAAGCTTTCTTT; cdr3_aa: CASSSGQGPTEAFF
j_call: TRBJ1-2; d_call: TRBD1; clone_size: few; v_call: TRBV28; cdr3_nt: TGTGCCAGCAGTTCCTACTATAACAGGGGGCAAGGGTATGGCTACACCTTC; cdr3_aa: CASSSYYNRGQGYGYTF
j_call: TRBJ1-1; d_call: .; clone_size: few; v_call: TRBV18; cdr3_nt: TGTGCCAGCTCACCTCAGACAGGAGACACTGAAGCTTTCTTT; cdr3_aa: CASSPQTGDTEAFF
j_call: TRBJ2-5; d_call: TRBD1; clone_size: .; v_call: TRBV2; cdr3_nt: TGTGCCACTCACCGGGACAGCCAAGAGACCCAGTACTTC; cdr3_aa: CATHRDSQETQYF
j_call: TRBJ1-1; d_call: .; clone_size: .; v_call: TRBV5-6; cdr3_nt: TGTGCCAGCAGCTTGGTTACAGGGACCACTGAAGCTTTCTTT; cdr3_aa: CASSLVTGTTEAFF
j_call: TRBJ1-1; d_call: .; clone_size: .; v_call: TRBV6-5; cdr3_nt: TGTGCCAGCAGTCGGGGAGGCACCTTGAACACTGAAGCTTTCTTT; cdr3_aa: CASSRGGTLNTEAFF
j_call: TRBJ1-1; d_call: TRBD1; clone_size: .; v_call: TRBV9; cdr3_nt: TGTGCCAGCAGCGGTACAGGGGGGACTGAAGCTTTCTTT; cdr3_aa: CASSGTGGTEAFF
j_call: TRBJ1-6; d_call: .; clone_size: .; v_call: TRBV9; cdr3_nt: TGTGCCAGCAGCCAAAAACCCGGGAGGAATAATTCACCCCTCCACTTT; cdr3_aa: CASSQKPGRNNSPLHF
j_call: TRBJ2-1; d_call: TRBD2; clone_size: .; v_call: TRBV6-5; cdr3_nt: TGTGCCAGCAGACTAGCGGGGGGGCCCTACAATGAGCAGTTCTTC; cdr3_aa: CASRLAGGPYNEQFF
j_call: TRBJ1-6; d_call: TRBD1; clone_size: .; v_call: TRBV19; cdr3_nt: TGTGCCACCTCGGGACAGGGGGCAACACCCCTCCACTTT; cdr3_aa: CATSGQGATPLHF
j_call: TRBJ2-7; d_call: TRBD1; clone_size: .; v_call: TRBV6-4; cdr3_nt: TGTGCCAGCAGTTTCCTATTACAGGGGGCGGTGGACGAGCAGTACTTC; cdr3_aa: CASSFLLQGAVDEQYF
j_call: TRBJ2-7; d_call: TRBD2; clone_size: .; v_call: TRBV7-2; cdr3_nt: TGTGCCAGCAGCCCGACTAGCGGGGACTTGTACGAGCAGTACTTC; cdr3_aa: CASSPTSGDLYEQYF
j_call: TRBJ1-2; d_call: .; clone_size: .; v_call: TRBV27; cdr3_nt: TGTGCCAGCAGTTACAGAACTAACTATGGCTACACCTTC; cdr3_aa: CASSYRTNYGYTF
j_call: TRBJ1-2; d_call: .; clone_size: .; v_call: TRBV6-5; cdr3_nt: TGTGCCAGCAGTAAACAGACAGGATCTTTTTATGGCTACACCTTC; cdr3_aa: CASSKQTGSFYGYTF
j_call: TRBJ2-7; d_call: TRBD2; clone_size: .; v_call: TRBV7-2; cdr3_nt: TGTGCCAGCAGCCCTGCCCCGGGACTAGCGGTAACCTACGAGCAGTACTTC; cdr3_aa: CASSPAPGLAVTYEQYF
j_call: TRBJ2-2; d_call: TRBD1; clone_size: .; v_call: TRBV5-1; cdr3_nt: TGCGCCAGCGGATCACCGGGACAGGGACGCACCGGGGAGCTGTTTTTT; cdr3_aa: CASGSPGQGRTGELFF
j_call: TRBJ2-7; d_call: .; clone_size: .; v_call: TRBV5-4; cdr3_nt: TGTGCCAGCAGCTTACTAGCCTCCTACGAGCAGTACTTC; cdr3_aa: CASSLLASYEQYF
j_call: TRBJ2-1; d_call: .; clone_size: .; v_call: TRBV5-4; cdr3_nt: TGTGCCAGCAGCCGGACCTGGGGGGGCCACAATGAGCAGTTCTTC; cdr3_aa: CASSRTWGGHNEQFF